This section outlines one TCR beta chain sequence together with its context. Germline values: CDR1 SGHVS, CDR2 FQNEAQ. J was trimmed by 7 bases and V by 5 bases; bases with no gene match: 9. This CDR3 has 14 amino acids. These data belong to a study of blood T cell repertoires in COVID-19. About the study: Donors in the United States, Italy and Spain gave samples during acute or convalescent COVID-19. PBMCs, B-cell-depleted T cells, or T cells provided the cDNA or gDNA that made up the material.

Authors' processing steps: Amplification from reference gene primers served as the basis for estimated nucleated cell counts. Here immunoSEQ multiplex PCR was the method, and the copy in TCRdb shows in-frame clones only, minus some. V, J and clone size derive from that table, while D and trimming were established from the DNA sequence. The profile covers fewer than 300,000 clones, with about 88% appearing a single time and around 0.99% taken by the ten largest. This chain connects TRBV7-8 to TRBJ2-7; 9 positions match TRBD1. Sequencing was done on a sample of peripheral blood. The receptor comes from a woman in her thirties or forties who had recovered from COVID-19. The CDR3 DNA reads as TGTGCCAGCAGCCCCGGGGGGACAGGGTGGGAGCAGTACGTC. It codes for CASSPGGTGWEQYV.